This T cell receptor (beta chain) was recovered during a study of shared clonotypes between healthy human individuals (TCRdb year 2020). Regarding the research as a whole: The cohort comprised two women and a few men aged 18 to 49 years. To estimate repertoire size and how much clonotypes are shared between individuals, the study performed deep sequencing of blood TCR repertoires from a handful of healthy adults. Different laboratories and diverse techniques were used to prepare libraries and sequence TCR repertoires, to increase sequencing depth and limit assay-specific biases. Each donor's leukapheresis produced roughly between roughly 0.85 and 9.5 billion PBMCs. For each donor, three plates each were used for CD4 naive and CD4 memory, two plates were used for CD8 naive, and one plate was used for CD8 memory.

In regard to this clone: What antigen it recognizes has not been identified. Base qualities were left out, and no much larger clone turns up one base away.

CD8 naive samples consisted of CD45RO-negative cells that were positively selected for CCR7, yielding a CD45RA+CCR7+ population without TemRA cells. The donors were healthy, HIV-negative adults who had no recently reported acute infections or vaccinations. Every donor was a Caucasian adult living in Nashville, Tennessee, USA. Blood was collected by leukapheresis, and PBMCs were isolated by Ficoll-Histopaque density gradient centrifugation and then cryopreserved in liquid nitrogen vapor phase. Analytical flow cytometry was used to check the purity and quantity of each magnetically sorted T cell population. Each sorted fraction had its genomic DNA isolated and then quantified by UV absorbance on a Nanodrop 2000c. Using the deep immunoSEQ assay, multiplex PCR amplified TCR CDR3 regions from genomic DNA. Extracted genomic DNA from each cell subset was spread evenly across all wells of several immunoSEQ 96-well plates, with each plate serving as a replicate. For sorted subsets, each replicate PCR was loaded with about 200 ng genomic DNA, equivalent to roughly 30,000 T cell genomes. The purified libraries were quantified using a Qubit 3.0 fluorometer, sized with a Bioanalyzer 2100, and then quantified again using the KAPA Library Quantification kit. Each immunoSEQ 96-well plate was sequenced on its own single-read 150-cycle Illumina NextSeq 550 flow cell. As for the original processing: Because only junctional sequences without quality scores were contained in the immunoSEQ output, filtering matching that applied to full-length reads could not be performed. To assign V/J genes and CDR3, sequences were annotated against IMGT germline references using PyIR, a Python wrapper for IgBLAST v1.9. Reads were filtered out if the reads had weak V/J assignments (E-value above 1e-6), no CDR3, stop codons, out-of-frame junctions, or ambiguous translated residues. V3J clonotypes were defined as sequences sharing the same inferred V gene, J gene, and CDR3 amino acid sequence. Percentage overlap between repertoires was calculated by dividing the number of shared unique clonotypes by the size of the smaller repertoire. Three approaches were used to assess repertoire richness: RTK rarefaction, the Chao1 estimator, and Recon v2.1 estimates of unobserved clonotypes. OLGA was used to compute generation probabilities for all TCRbeta clonotypes that the gDNA method yielded from a handful of donors. TCRdb took this table from immuneACCESS and kept in-frame rearrangements with V and J called. Such tables lack part of the clones; where checked against another copy, unresolved V genes explain under half of the gap, and the rest is unexplained. V, J and clone size derive from that table, while D and trimming were established from the DNA sequence. Here the sample has around 580,000 clones; 98% occur a single time. 0.3% of the sample is in the top ten clones.

V is reduced by 5 bases and J by 7 bases, leaving a spacing of 9 bases between them. Looking up the germline V gene yields CDR1 SNHLY and CDR2 FYNNEI. The CDR3 starts with the cysteine, ends with the phenylalanine, and has 12 residues. Only the CDR3 DNA is retained, 36 bases long and in frame from the first base. Broad study findings and their caveats: Pairwise subsampling indicated that sequencing depth was expected to affect the degree of clonotype sharing among donors. Even with the large sequencing depth, rarefaction of the sorted-subset datasets indicated that sequencing was incomplete. Larger estimated clonotype richness was generally found for naive subsets than for memory subsets. Sampling was limited to blood, and TCR repertoires in tissue likely differ from TCR repertoires in blood. Because the study included only a small number of donors, the genetic and exposure-history diversity represented was limited. Clonotypes shared by all four sorted-subset donors showed higher generation probabilities than non-shared clonotypes. When several donors were compared, the shared fraction of clonotypes was approximately 5% for naive CD4, 3.5% for naive CD8, 2.3% for memory CD4, and roughly 0.43% for memory CD8.

The sample taken for sequencing was naive CD8+ T cells sorted from blood. The cell subset or site label here, explained by the study, means: CD45RA+CCR7+. The chain couples TRBV2 to TRBJ2-1; there is no confident call for the D gene. The clonotype was recovered from a man younger than 40 in good health. The bases read TGTGCCAGCAGTCAGACTCTAAATGAGCAGTTCTTC. The encoded protein is CASSQTLNEQFF.